A selection of T cell receptor beta chains follows, all from one sample in a study of blood T cell repertoires in COVID-19. TCRdb keeps only in-frame clones here, not all; method: immunoSEQ multiplex PCR. In the table there are about 300,000 clones, around four fifths of which are singletons. Sequenced sample: peripheral blood. The receptor source for this set is a woman aged 45-65 years with acute or convalescent COVID-19. CDR3s include the opening cysteine and the closing phenylalanine or tryptophan. Each record gives: D gene, V gene, clone size, J gene, CDR3 DNA, CDR3 protein. A D gene is named only where the DNA matches it firmly. Expanded clones are given a class, and other clones once, few, many or no size at all.

d_call: .; v_call: TRBV6-6; clone_size: .; j_call: TRBJ1-1; cdr3_nt: TGTGCCAGCAGTCCAAACACTGAAGCTTTCTTT; cdr3_aa: CASSPNTEAFF
d_call: .; v_call: TRBV6-5; clone_size: .; j_call: TRBJ1-6; cdr3_nt: TGTGCCACCAAGGACAGAAGAAATTCACCCCTCCACTTT; cdr3_aa: CATKDRRNSPLHF
d_call: TRBD2; v_call: TRBV6-6; clone_size: few; j_call: TRBJ2-1; cdr3_nt: TGTGCCACCCGGGACCCAAGCGGGGGCCATTACAATGAGCAGTTCTTC; cdr3_aa: CATRDPSGGHYNEQFF
d_call: TRBD2; v_call: TRBV11-2; clone_size: .; j_call: TRBJ2-2; cdr3_nt: TGTGCCAGCAGCTTTCGGTCAAGCGGGGGGTTCTCCGGGGAGCTGTTTTTT; cdr3_aa: CASSFRSSGGFSGELFF
d_call: .; v_call: TRBV10-1; clone_size: .; j_call: TRBJ2-3; cdr3_nt: TGCGCCAGCAGCGGGGTTTATAAGGGTACGCAGTATTTT; cdr3_aa: CASSGVYKGTQYF
d_call: TRBD2; v_call: TRBV27; clone_size: .; j_call: TRBJ2-5; cdr3_nt: TGTGCCAGCAGTTCGCTAGCGGGAGTAGAGACCCAGTACTTC; cdr3_aa: CASSSLAGVETQYF
d_call: .; v_call: TRBV28; clone_size: .; j_call: TRBJ1-1; cdr3_nt: TGTGCCAGCAGTACGGGGTACACTGAAGCTTTCTTT; cdr3_aa: CASSTGYTEAFF
d_call: TRBD1; v_call: TRBV23-1; clone_size: .; j_call: TRBJ2-7; cdr3_nt: TGCGCCACCAGAAGTCGCCGGGACAGGGGTTTCGAGCAGTACTTC; cdr3_aa: CATRSRRDRGFEQYF
d_call: .; v_call: TRBV25-1; clone_size: .; j_call: TRBJ1-1; cdr3_nt: TGTGCCAGCGGGGGGGGTTTGACTTTCTTT; cdr3_aa: CASGGGLTFF
d_call: .; v_call: TRBV24-1; clone_size: .; j_call: TRBJ2-5; cdr3_nt: TGTGCCACCAGTGATTTGCGGGAGACCCAGTACTTC; cdr3_aa: CATSDLRETQYF
d_call: .; v_call: TRBV6-1; clone_size: .; j_call: TRBJ1-2; cdr3_nt: TGTGCCAGCAGTGAAGCAGCCGCCTATGGCTACACCTTC; cdr3_aa: CASSEAAAYGYTF
d_call: .; v_call: TRBV12-3/TRBV12-4; clone_size: .; j_call: TRBJ1-5; cdr3_nt: TGTGCCAGCAGTTCTGAGAGAGATCAGCCCCAGCATTTT; cdr3_aa: CASSSERDQPQHF
d_call: .; v_call: TRBV19; clone_size: .; j_call: TRBJ1-1; cdr3_nt: TGTGCCAGTAGTATAGGGGGCTTCAGGAACACTGAAGCTTTCTTT; cdr3_aa: CASSIGGFRNTEAFF
d_call: .; v_call: TRBV5-1; clone_size: .; j_call: TRBJ1-6; cdr3_nt: TGCGCCAGCAGCTTTTACCGGGAGGCCAATTCACCCCTCCACTTT; cdr3_aa: CASSFYREANSPLHF
d_call: .; v_call: TRBV4-1; clone_size: .; j_call: TRBJ1-2; cdr3_nt: TGCGCCAGCAGCGCAAGCTACGACGAGGACAGCTGGCAGGGGAGCTATGGCTACACCTTC; cdr3_aa: CASSASYDEDSWQGSYGYTF
d_call: TRBD2; v_call: TRBV7-2; clone_size: .; j_call: TRBJ2-5; cdr3_nt: TGTGCCAGCAGCTTACAAGGGACTACACAAGAGACCCAGTACTTC; cdr3_aa: CASSLQGTTQETQYF
d_call: TRBD1; v_call: TRBV2; clone_size: once; j_call: TRBJ2-1; cdr3_nt: TGTGCCAGCGCGGGACAGGGGGCGATCAATGAGCAGTTCTTC; cdr3_aa: CASAGQGAINEQFF
d_call: TRBD1; v_call: TRBV5-4; clone_size: .; j_call: TRBJ2-7; cdr3_nt: TGTGCCAGCAGTTGGGGACAGGGGGGATCCTACGAGCAGTACTTC; cdr3_aa: CASSWGQGGSYEQYF
d_call: .; v_call: TRBV14; clone_size: .; j_call: TRBJ2-4; cdr3_nt: TGTGCCAGCAGCCGCAAGGAGACGGTAGACATTCAGTACTTC; cdr3_aa: CASSRKETVDIQYF
d_call: TRBD2; v_call: TRBV30; clone_size: .; j_call: TRBJ2-4; cdr3_nt: TGTGCCTGGGGACCGGGGAGGGAAAACATTCAGTACTTC; cdr3_aa: CAWGPGRENIQYF
d_call: .; v_call: TRBV9; clone_size: .; j_call: TRBJ1-2; cdr3_nt: TGTGCCAGCACCTCCTCAACAGAGGGAACGAATGGCTACACCTTC; cdr3_aa: CASTSSTEGTNGYTF
d_call: TRBD1; v_call: TRBV2; clone_size: few; j_call: TRBJ1-5; cdr3_nt: TGTGCCAGCAGTCGGGACAGCCTAGATCAGCCCCAGCATTTT; cdr3_aa: CASSRDSLDQPQHF
d_call: TRBD2; v_call: TRBV24-1; clone_size: few; j_call: TRBJ2-5; cdr3_nt: TGTGCCACCAGTGACTCGGGACTAGCGGGGGAGACCCAGTACTTC; cdr3_aa: CATSDSGLAGETQYF
d_call: .; v_call: TRBV7-2; clone_size: once; j_call: TRBJ1-2; cdr3_nt: TGTGCCAGCAGCTTAGCGTACGGGGACTATGGCTACACCTTC; cdr3_aa: CASSLAYGDYGYTF
d_call: TRBD1; v_call: TRBV7-2; clone_size: .; j_call: TRBJ2-1; cdr3_nt: TGTGCCAGCAGTTCCGGGACAGGGGGCACAAATGAGCAGTTCTTC; cdr3_aa: CASSSGTGGTNEQFF
d_call: .; v_call: TRBV2; clone_size: .; j_call: TRBJ1-2; cdr3_nt: TGTGCCAGCTCCAGCTCGAAGACAGTTAACTATGGCTACACCTTC; cdr3_aa: CASSSSKTVNYGYTF
d_call: .; v_call: TRBV2; clone_size: .; j_call: TRBJ2-4; cdr3_nt: TGTGCCAGCATGACGGAACAGGGGAGGTGGTCGATGAGGAACATTCAGTACTTC; cdr3_aa: CASMTEQGRWSMRNIQYF
d_call: .; v_call: TRBV18; clone_size: .; j_call: TRBJ2-7; cdr3_nt: TGTGCCAGCTCACCGGCATCCTACGAGCAGTACTTC; cdr3_aa: CASSPASYEQYF
d_call: .; v_call: TRBV11-2; clone_size: .; j_call: TRBJ2-7; cdr3_nt: TGTGCCAGCAGGCGGGGCGGAGGAAGGGCCGGCGAGCAGTACTTC; cdr3_aa: CASRRGGGRAGEQYF
d_call: TRBD2; v_call: TRBV14; clone_size: .; j_call: TRBJ2-5; cdr3_nt: TGTGCCAGCAGCCCTTTAACTAGCGGGGGGGCTGAGACCCAGTACTTC; cdr3_aa: CASSPLTSGGAETQYF
d_call: .; v_call: TRBV18; clone_size: .; j_call: TRBJ1-2; cdr3_nt: TGTGCCAGCTCACCGTCGGGAGACAGTAACTATGGCTACACCTTC; cdr3_aa: CASSPSGDSNYGYTF
d_call: .; v_call: TRBV2; clone_size: .; j_call: TRBJ1-6; cdr3_nt: TGTGCCAGCAGTGAAAGTGTTTCGAGTTCACCCCTCCACTTT; cdr3_aa: CASSESVSSSPLHF
d_call: .; v_call: TRBV7-6; clone_size: .; j_call: TRBJ1-1; cdr3_nt: TGTGCCAGCAGCTTAGAGCAGGTTCAGAACACTGAAGCTTTCTTT; cdr3_aa: CASSLEQVQNTEAFF
d_call: TRBD1; v_call: TRBV7-2; clone_size: .; j_call: TRBJ1-6; cdr3_nt: TGTGCCAGCAGCTCAGGGGGCTCTGGTTCACCCCTCCACTTT; cdr3_aa: CASSSGGSGSPLHF
d_call: TRBD1; v_call: TRBV7-9; clone_size: .; j_call: TRBJ1-2; cdr3_nt: TGTGCCAGCAGCACGGGACAGGGCACTGTCGGCTACACCTTC; cdr3_aa: CASSTGQGTVGYTF
d_call: .; v_call: TRBV18; clone_size: once; j_call: TRBJ2-1; cdr3_nt: TGTGCCAGCTCACCCCCGGCGGATGAGCAGTTCTTC; cdr3_aa: CASSPPADEQFF
d_call: .; v_call: TRBV29-1; clone_size: .; j_call: TRBJ1-2; cdr3_nt: TGCAGCGTTGAAGATCGGGGGGCGGGTGGAGGCTACACCTTC; cdr3_aa: CSVEDRGAGGGYTF
d_call: TRBD1; v_call: TRBV5-1; clone_size: .; j_call: TRBJ1-5; cdr3_nt: TGCGCCAGCAGCTCGACAGGGGGCAGTCAGCCCCAGCATTTT; cdr3_aa: CASSSTGGSQPQHF
d_call: TRBD1; v_call: TRBV25-1; clone_size: .; j_call: TRBJ2-1; cdr3_nt: TGTGCCAGCAGTGACCCCGGGACAGGGGACAATGAGCAGTTCTTC; cdr3_aa: CASSDPGTGDNEQFF
d_call: .; v_call: TRBV19; clone_size: once; j_call: TRBJ1-2; cdr3_nt: TGTGCCAGTACGCGGGGGGACCTCTATGGCTACACCTTC; cdr3_aa: CASTRGDLYGYTF
d_call: .; v_call: TRBV5-6; clone_size: few; j_call: TRBJ2-7; cdr3_nt: TGTGCCAGCAGCTTCGACTGGGACTCGTTGAGCTCCTACGAGCAGTACTTC; cdr3_aa: CASSFDWDSLSSYEQYF
d_call: TRBD2; v_call: TRBV11-2; clone_size: .; j_call: TRBJ2-6; cdr3_nt: TGTGCCAGCAGCCGCGGGGGGGGCACCTCCTCTGGGGCCAACGTCCTGACTTTC; cdr3_aa: CASSRGGGTSSGANVLTF
d_call: TRBD1; v_call: TRBV5-5; clone_size: once; j_call: TRBJ1-6; cdr3_nt: TGTGCCAGCAGCTTGGAGCCTTGGGACAGGGGGCGTAAGGATGACTTT; cdr3_aa: CASSLEPWDRGRKDDF
d_call: TRBD1; v_call: TRBV4-3; clone_size: .; j_call: TRBJ1-2; cdr3_nt: TGCGCCAGCAGCCAAGGAACAGGGGGCTTCTATGGCTACACCTTC; cdr3_aa: CASSQGTGGFYGYTF